The 12 T cell receptor beta chains below were found in one sample sequenced in a study of T cells after yellow fever vaccination. TCRdb re-derived calls from the 5' RACE reads in MiXCR, one entry per CDR3 protein. The repertoire consists of 620,000 or so distinct CDR3 sequences, with 9% to 15% occurring once and the leading ten covering about 15%. Sequenced material: PBMCs, taken on the day of the yellow fever booster vaccination. All receptors derive from a man aged 25-45 years who received the YFV17D yellow fever vaccine.

The rearrangement uses TRBV2 and TRBJ2-1; 10 nucleotides agree with TRBD1. From germline, CDR1 is SNHLY and CDR2 FYNNEI. The CDR3 contains 14 residues. V was clipped by 6 bases and J by 8 bases; unmatched bases: 7. The CDR3 reads CASRVDRGQDEQFF. The DNA of the CDR3 is TGTGCCAGCAGAGTCGACAGGGGGCAGGATGAGCAGTTCTTC.

The chain employs TRBV29-1 and TRBJ2-1; D possibly uses TRBD1 or TRBD2 (5 bases each). CDR1 SQVTM and CDR2 ANQGSEA come from the germline V gene. This CDR3 spans 13 amino acids. V was trimmed by 7 bases and J by 2 bases, leaving 12 bases between them. CDR3 nucleotide sequence: TGCAGCGGCCGGGACGACACCTACAATGAGCAGTTCTTC. Protein: CSGRDDTYNEQFF.

This clonotype has just a few counts. The chain couples TRBV15 to TRBJ2-5; TRBD1 might be the D (6 bases). The CDR3 has 15 amino acids. Trimming took off 0 bases at V and 9 bases at J, with 17 bases between the two ends. Germline V CDR1 and CDR2: LNHNV, YYDKDF (reference sequence). CDR3 sequence (DNA): TGTGCCACCAGCAGAGATCCGGACAGTAAGAGCTCCCAGTACTTC. This translates into CATSRDPDSKSSQYF.

This clonotype was observed many times. The chain recombines TRBV2 with TRBJ2-1, with a tentative D call TRBD1 (6 bases). Trimming removed 6 bases from V and 8 bases from J, with 14 bases in between. Germline V CDR1 and CDR2: SNHLY, FYNNEI. This CDR3 has 13 residues. CDR3 sequence: CASRGTRSDEQFF. Written as DNA, the CDR3 is TGTGCCAGCAGGGGGACACGATCAGATGAGCAGTTCTTC.

CDR3 nucleotide sequence: TGTGCCAGCAGCTTTAGCGAGAGCTCCTACGAGCAGTACTTC. Protein product: CASSFSESSYEQYF. J is TRBJ2-7 and V is TRBV7-8; D is possibly TRBD2 (5 bases). The germline gives CDR1 SGHVS, CDR2 FQNEAQ. CDR3 length: 14 amino acids. Between the trimmed V and J ends, which lost 3 bases and 0 bases, there was a span of 9 bases.

The V call is TRBV6-2 or TRBV6-3, the J call TRBJ2-6; D is perhaps TRBD1 (6 bases). V was shortened by 6 bases and J by 1 base, with 16 bases between the two germline ends. This CDR3 spans 17 amino acids. The germline V gene encodes CDR1 MNHEY and CDR2 SVGEGT. CDR3 residues: CASSKTRGGSGANVLTF. The CDR3 DNA reads TGTGCCAGCAGCAAAACCAGGGGCGGGTCTGGGGCCAACGTCCTGACTTTC.

The chain is built from TRBV6-1 and TRBJ2-7, with D maybe TRBD2 (6 bases). The germline V gene has CDR1 MNHNS and CDR2 SASEGT. V was pared by 6 bases and J by 2 bases, with 17 bases between. The CDR3 is 15 amino acids. The CDR3 nucleotides are TGTGCCAGCAGGGAGGGAGACCCATCACCCTACGAGCAGTACTTC. Protein: CASREGDPSPYEQYF.

This clonotype appeared a few times. The chain links TRBV5-1 to TRBJ2-7; D is possibly TRBD1 or TRBD2 (5 bases each). Trimming took 3 bases from V and 4 from J, leaving 14 bases between them. Germline lookup yields CDR1 SGHRS and CDR2 YFSETQ. CDR3 length: 14 amino acids. Here the CDR3 DNA reads TGCGCCAGCAGCTCCCCCGGGACGGATTACGAGCAGTACTTC. Translated: CASSSPGTDYEQYF.

This clonotype appeared a few times. In DNA form, the CDR3 reads TGTGCCAGCAGCCCCTCCAGGGTACCCTACGAGCAGTACTTC. The encoded protein is CASSPSRVPYEQYF. The rearrangement links TRBV9 to TRBJ2-7, with D possibly TRBD1 on 5 matching bases. Germline CDR1 SGDLS, CDR2 YYNGEE. The CDR3 spans 14 residues. Trimming took 4 bases from V and 2 from J, leaving 13 bases between them. The full variable domain, with the rest looked up from reference TRBV9 and TRBJ2-7, is DSGVTQTPKHLITATGQRVTLRCSPRSGDLSVYWYQQSLDQGLQFLIQYYNGEERAKGNILERFSAQQFPDLHSELNLSSLELGDSALYFCASSPSRVPYEQYFGPGTRLTVT.

This clonotype has more than one count but fewer than ten. The V call is TRBV12-3 or TRBV12-4, the J call TRBJ2-1; weak D call: TRBD2 (6 bases). Trimming removed 1 base from V and 14 bases from J, with 12 bases in between. The CDR3 covers 12 residues. Here the CDR3 reads CASSLDRGREFF. DNA for the CDR3: TGTGCCAGCAGTTTAGACCGGGGGAGAGAGTTCTTC.

This clonotype was counted only a few times. J is TRBJ2-1 and V is TRBV7-2, with 7 bases that match TRBD2. The V gene end was trimmed by 6 bases and the J gene end by 10 bases; junction bases not matched to a gene: 9. The V gene's germline CDR1 is SGHTA and CDR2 FQGNSA. The CDR3 runs 13 residues. The DNA for the CDR3 is TGTGCCAGCAGAAAAGCGGGATTTAGCGAGCAGTTCTTC. Its protein is CASRKAGFSEQFF.

This clonotype was counted ten times or more. The chain couples TRBV20-1 to TRBJ2-3; 7 bases are a match to TRBD2. CDR3 length: 14 amino acids. CDR1 and CDR2 from the germline V gene are DFQATT and SNEGSKA (reference sequence). The CDR3 nucleotides are TGCGGCACCTACTTTGCGGGAGCCTCAGATACGCAGTATTTT. Its protein product is CGTYFAGASDTQYF.